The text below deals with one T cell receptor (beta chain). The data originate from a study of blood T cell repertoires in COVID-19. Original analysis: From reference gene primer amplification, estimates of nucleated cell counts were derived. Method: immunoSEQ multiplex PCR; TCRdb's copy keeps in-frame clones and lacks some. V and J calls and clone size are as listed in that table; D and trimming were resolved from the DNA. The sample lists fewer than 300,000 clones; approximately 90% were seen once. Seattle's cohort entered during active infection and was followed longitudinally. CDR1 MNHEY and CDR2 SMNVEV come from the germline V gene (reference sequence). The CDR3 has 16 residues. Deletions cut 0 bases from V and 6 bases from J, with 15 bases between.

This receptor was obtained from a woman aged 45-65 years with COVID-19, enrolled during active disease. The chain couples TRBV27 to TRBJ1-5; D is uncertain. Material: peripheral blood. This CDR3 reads CASSLSRTEGPQPQHF. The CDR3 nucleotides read TGTGCCAGCAGTTTATCGAGGACTGAAGGACCTCAGCCCCAGCATTTT.